A selection of T cell receptor beta chains follows, all from one sample in a study of T cells after yellow fever vaccination. In TCRdb, the 5' RACE reads were re-called with MiXCR into one record per CDR3 protein. The sample includes about 350,000 distinct CDR3 sequences, roughly 8.6% seen only once; the top ten take 15% to 20%. The sample here was PBMCs, taken about 41 days after the first yellow fever vaccination. All receptors derive from a man between 18 and 29 years old who received the YFV17D yellow fever vaccine. Both conserved end residues are part of each CDR3. A D gene is named only where the DNA matches it firmly. Clone sizes are given selectively: once, few, many, or a class where the clone is expanded.

DNA: TGTGCCAGCAGTTCGACAAGCGGGGCCTACGAGCAGTACTTC
CDR3: CASSSTSGAYEQYF
size: few
J: TRBJ2-7
length: 14
V: TRBV27
D: TRBD2

DNA: TGCAGCGTCGCCAATTTGAATGAGCAGTTCTTC
CDR3: CSVANLNEQFF
size: many
J: TRBJ2-1
length: 11
V: TRBV29-1
D: -

DNA: TGTGCCAGCAAGGGGTCATTGACAGGCAGCACAGATACGCAGTATTTT
CDR3: CASKGSLTGSTDTQYF
size: -
J: TRBJ2-3
length: 16
V: TRBV7-9
D: -

DNA: TGCAGTGCTAGACCTCGTATCCTCTACGAGCAGTACTTC
CDR3: CSARPRILYEQYF
size: many
J: TRBJ2-7
length: 13
V: TRBV20-1
D: -

DNA: TGCAGTGCTAGAGTTCCTGGACAGGGCCATCAGCCCCAGCATTTT
CDR3: CSARVPGQGHQPQHF
size: few
J: TRBJ1-5
length: 15
V: TRBV20-1
D: TRBD1

DNA: TGTGCCAGCAGCTCGAGACCAGGGGTAGGAGCAGATACGCAGTATTTT
CDR3: CASSSRPGVGADTQYF
size: -
J: TRBJ2-3
length: 16
V: TRBV7-2
D: -

DNA: TGTGCCAGCAGTTTGTCAGGGCGAAGCACTGAAGCTTTCTTT
CDR3: CASSLSGRSTEAFF
size: -
J: TRBJ1-1
length: 14
V: TRBV12-3/TRBV12-4
D: -

DNA: TGTGCCAGCAAAGGTCCGTCGATGGGCTATGGCTACACCTTC
CDR3: CASKGPSMGYGYTF
size: few
J: TRBJ1-2
length: 14
V: TRBV6-1
D: -

DNA: TGCAGCGTTGTCGTCGTCGGGGGGGCGAATGAGCAGTTCTTC
CDR3: CSVVVVGGANEQFF
size: -
J: TRBJ2-1
length: 14
V: TRBV29-1
D: TRBD2

DNA: TGCGCCAGCAGTTCTCAGACTAGCGGGGGGGGCCGGACAGATACGCAGTATTTT
CDR3: CASSSQTSGGGRTDTQYF
size: many
J: TRBJ2-3
length: 18
V: TRBV5-1
D: TRBD2

DNA: TGTGCCAGCAGCCAGGGGGCCGGGACTAGCCGATCCTACAATGAGCAGTTCTTC
CDR3: CASSQGAGTSRSYNEQFF
size: many
J: TRBJ2-1
length: 18
V: TRBV4-2
D: TRBD2

DNA: TGTGCCAGCAGTTCCGGGACAAGAGCTAACTATGGCTACACCTTC
CDR3: CASSSGTRANYGYTF
size: many
J: TRBJ1-2
length: 15
V: TRBV6-5
D: -

DNA: TGTGCCAGCAGCTTAAGAAGTGGAGCGGGGGCGGGGAATGAGCAGTTCTTC
CDR3: CASSLRSGAGAGNEQFF
size: -
J: TRBJ2-1
length: 17
V: TRBV5-4
D: TRBD2

DNA: TGTGCCAGCAGCCCATCACCGACTAGCGGGGGGCGGGAGACCCAGTACTTC
CDR3: CASSPSPTSGGRETQYF
size: -
J: TRBJ2-5
length: 17
V: TRBV9
D: TRBD2